This T cell receptor beta chain emerged from a study of T cells in women clearing cervical HPV infection. Study conclusions and caveats: CIN3+ cases had significantly higher TCR repertoire richness than controls, but evenness did not differ. A classifier using richness and V gene abundances reached an AUC of around 0.78.

About this clone: Its target is not known.

Method: immunoSEQ multiplex PCR; TCRdb's copy keeps in-frame clones and lacks some. The sample features approximately 33,000 clones, with 7.5% to 9.5% in its top ten. Sequencing was done on a sample of blood buffy coat. This clonotype originated in a woman aged 18-70 years with a cervical HPV16 infection that either progressed to CIN3+ or cleared (not recorded which).

The CDR3 sequence is CASSLAGGPETAFF. The CDR3 bases that were read are TGTGCCAGCAGTCTAGCGGGAGGGCCAGAGACA. J is TRBJ1-1 and V is TRBV7-9; no clear D gene. The read stops 3 residues short of the end of the CDR3; the missing end is completed from the germline J gene. Germline V gives CDR1 SEHNR, CDR2 FQNEAQ (reference sequence). This CDR3 spans 14 amino acids. The full variable domain, rest sourced from reference TRBV7-9 and TRBJ1-1, is DTGVSQNPRHKITKRGQNVTFRCDPISEHNRLYWYRQTLGQGPEFLTYFQNEAQLEKSRLLSDRFSAERPKGSFSTLEIQRTEQGDSAMYLCASSLAGGPETAFFGQGTRLTVV.